A single TCR beta chain is shown here with its context. The source of the sample is a study of cytomegalovirus exposure and HLA in healthy donors. 60 Vbeta and 13 Jbeta primers were used in PCR. TCRdb's copy holds only in-frame clones and misses some; the assay was immunoSEQ multiplex PCR. The sample lists around 41,000 clones; 60% to 70% were seen once. Germline values: CDR1 SNHLY, CDR2 FYNNEI. Trimming cost V 6 bases and J 6 bases, with 20 bases left between them. The CDR3 consists of 15 residues. The clonotype originates from a man in his forties in good health and CMV-seronegative. V gene TRBV2 combines with J gene TRBJ1-1; the D is unclear. Sequenced input: PBMCs. CDR3 coding DNA: TGTGCCAGCAGCCCGAGGGTTGGGAGTGGCGCTGAAGCTTTCTTT. The encoded protein is CASSPRVGSGAEAFF.